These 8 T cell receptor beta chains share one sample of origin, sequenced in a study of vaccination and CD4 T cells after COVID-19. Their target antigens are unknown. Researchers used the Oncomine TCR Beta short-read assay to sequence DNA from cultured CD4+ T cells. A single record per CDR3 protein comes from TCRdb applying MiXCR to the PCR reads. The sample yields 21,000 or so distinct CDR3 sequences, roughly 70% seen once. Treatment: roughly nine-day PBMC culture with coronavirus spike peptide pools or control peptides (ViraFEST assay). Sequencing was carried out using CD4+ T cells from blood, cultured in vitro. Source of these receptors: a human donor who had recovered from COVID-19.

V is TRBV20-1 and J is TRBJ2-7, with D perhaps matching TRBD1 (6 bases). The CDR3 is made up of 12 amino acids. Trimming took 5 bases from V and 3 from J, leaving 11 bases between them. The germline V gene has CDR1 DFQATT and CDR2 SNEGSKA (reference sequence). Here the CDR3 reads CSAPGTLYEQYF. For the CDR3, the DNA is TGCAGTGCTCCCGGGACACTCTACGAGCAGTACTTC.

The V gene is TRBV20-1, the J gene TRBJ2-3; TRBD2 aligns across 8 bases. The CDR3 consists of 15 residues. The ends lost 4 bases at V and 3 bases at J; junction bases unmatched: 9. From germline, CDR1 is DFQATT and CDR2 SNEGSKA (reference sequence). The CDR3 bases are TGCAGTGCTACCCGTCGGGGGGGGCGAACAGATACGCAGTATTTT. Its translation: CSATRRGGRTDTQYF.

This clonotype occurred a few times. Written as DNA, the CDR3 is TGTGCCACCAGCAGAGGAGGACGATCGGGACAAGAGACCCAGTACTTC. Protein sequence: CATSRGGRSGQETQYF. The V gene is TRBV15, the J gene TRBJ2-5, with D possibly being TRBD2 (5 bases). The V gene's germline CDR1 is LNHNV and CDR2 YYDKDF (reference sequence). This CDR3 comprises 16 residues. V shed 1 base and J shed 2 bases, with 14 bases lying between them.

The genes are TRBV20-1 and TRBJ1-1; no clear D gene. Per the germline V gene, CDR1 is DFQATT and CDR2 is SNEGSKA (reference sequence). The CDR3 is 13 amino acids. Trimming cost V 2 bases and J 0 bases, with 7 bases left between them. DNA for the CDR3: TGCAGTGCTAGACCCGTGATGAACACTGAAGCTTTCTTT. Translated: CSARPVMNTEAFF.

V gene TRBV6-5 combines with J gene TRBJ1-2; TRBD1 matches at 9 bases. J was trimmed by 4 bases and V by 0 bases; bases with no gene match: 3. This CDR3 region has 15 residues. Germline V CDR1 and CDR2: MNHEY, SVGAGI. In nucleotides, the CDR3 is TGTGCCAGCAGTTACTCGGGACAGGGAAGCTATGGCTACACCTTC. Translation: CASSYSGQGSYGYTF.

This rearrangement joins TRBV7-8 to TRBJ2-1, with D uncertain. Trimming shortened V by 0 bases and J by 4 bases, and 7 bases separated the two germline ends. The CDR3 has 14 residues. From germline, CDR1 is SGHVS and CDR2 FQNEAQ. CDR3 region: CASSLALGYNEQFF. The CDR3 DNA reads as TGTGCCAGCAGCTTAGCGCTCGGTTACAATGAGCAGTTCTTC.

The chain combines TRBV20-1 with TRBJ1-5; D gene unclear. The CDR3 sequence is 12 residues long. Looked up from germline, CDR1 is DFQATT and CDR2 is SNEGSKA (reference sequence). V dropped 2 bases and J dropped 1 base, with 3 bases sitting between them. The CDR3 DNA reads TGCAGTGCTAGATTCAGCAATCAGCCCCAGCATTTT. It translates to CSARFSNQPQHF.

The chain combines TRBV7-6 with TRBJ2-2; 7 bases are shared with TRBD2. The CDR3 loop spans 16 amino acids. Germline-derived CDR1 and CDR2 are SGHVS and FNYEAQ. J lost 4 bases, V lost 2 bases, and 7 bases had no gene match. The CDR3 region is CASSLSLAGRTGELFF. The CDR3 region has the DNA TGTGCCAGCAGCTTATCGTTAGCGGGCCGCACCGGGGAGCTGTTTTTT.